Included here is one T cell receptor (beta chain) sequence, with context. As yet, its antigen is unknown. Unique molecular identifiers were incorporated when the TCRbeta library was constructed. Each CDR3 protein is one row after TCRdb ran MiXCR on the PCR reads. Of roughly 200,000 distinct CDR3 sequences listed, 7% to 9% are singletons. This sample is part of a study of T-cell reconstitution after alpha-beta-depleted transplantation in children. V lost 9 bases and J 5 bases, leaving 20 bases between the germline ends. The germline CDR1 and CDR2 sequences are SGHRS and YFSETQ. The CDR3 is 15 amino acids. Study results and caveats: Where some patients showed high TCRbeta diversity at day 60, it came from recipient T cells and thymic progenitors that had survived. As was reported, about two months after transplant, alpha-beta T cells came from several hundred expanded graft clones.

The sequenced sample was PBMCs, mostly from graft donor cells, obtained 360 days after TCRalphabeta/CD19-depleted stem cell transplant. The clonotype originates from a male patient aged 2-10 years who had a stem cell transplant for acute myeloid leukemia, so the T cells may come from the graft donor. The V and J genes are TRBV5-1 and TRBJ1-4, with D unclear. CDR3 coding DNA: TGCGCCACATCTTTTGGGCAGGCGAAGAATGAAAAACTGTTTTTT. Translated: CATSFGQAKNEKLFF.